The T cell receptor (beta chain) under discussion was sequenced for a study of regulatory T cells in long-lasting Graves disease. Study-wide results and caveats: Patients with persistent disease showed a bias toward TRBV28, TRBJ1-2 and TRBJ2-5.

Assembly of TCR beta libraries relied on iRepertoire HTBI primers together with Arm-PCR of CDR3 regions. A single record per CDR3 protein comes from TCRdb applying MiXCR to the multiplex PCR reads. The repertoire consists of 200,000 to 250,000 distinct CDR3 sequences, with roughly 21% occurring once and the leading ten covering 14%. The V gene lost 4 bases and the J gene lost 5 bases, with 10 bases spanning the gap. The CDR3 has 13 amino acids. Germline CDR1 SGHRS, CDR2 YFSETQ. This clonotype was seen many times. What it binds is unknown. Stated time point: newly diagnosed GD, antithyroid drugs for less than 3 months. After RNA was extracted from PBMCs, the TCR library was made from it.

V usage is TRBV5-1 and J usage is TRBJ2-1; D is undetermined. This TCR was recovered from a female donor with Graves disease. The material sequenced was peripheral blood mononuclear cells (PBMCs), taken at new diagnosis, from a patient treated with antithyroid drugs. CDR3 residues: CASSVGTNNEQFF. CDR3 bases: TGCGCCAGCAGCGTCGGAACCAACAATGAGCAGTTCTTC.